This note documents a single T cell receptor (beta chain) sequence. Its antigen is not identified. The identical CDR3 is also encoded by other nucleotide sequences in the sample. Germline V gives CDR1 MNHNS, CDR2 SASEGT. Trimming removed 2 bases from V and 7 bases from J, with 4 bases in between. This CDR3 has 11 residues. Isolated RNA was reverse transcribed in full, so expressed TCRB transcripts were sequenced. Generated by immunoSEQ multiplex PCR, the TCRdb table keeps only in-frame clones and is missing some. The table has hundreds of thousands of clones, over 13% seen once. These data come from a study of beta chain features in type 1 diabetes. Study conclusions and caveats: Among all four CD4+ subsets, Type 1 diabetes patients had TCRB CDR3s that were moderately but significantly shorter.

The chain carries TRBV6-1 and TRBJ2-3; D not certain. Material for sequencing was naive CD4+ T cells from blood. The sequence came from a man aged 18 to 30 with type 1 diabetes. CDR3 region: CASSERYTQYF. The DNA of the CDR3 is TGTGCCAGCAGTGAAAGGTATACGCAGTATTTT.